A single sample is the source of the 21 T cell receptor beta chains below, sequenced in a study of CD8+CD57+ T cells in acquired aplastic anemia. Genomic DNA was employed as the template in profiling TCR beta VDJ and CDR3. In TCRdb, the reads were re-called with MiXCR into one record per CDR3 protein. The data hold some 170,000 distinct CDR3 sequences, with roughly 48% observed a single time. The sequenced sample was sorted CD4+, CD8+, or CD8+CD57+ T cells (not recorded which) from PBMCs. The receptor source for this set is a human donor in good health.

This CDR3 is CSARDRRLTDTQYF. The CDR3 region has the DNA TGCAGTGCTAGAGATCGGCGGCTCACAGATACGCAGTATTTT. The V and J genes are TRBV20-1 and TRBJ2-3; no definite D call. Germline assignment: CDR1 DFQATT and CDR2 SNEGSKA (reference sequence). Deletions cut 0 bases from V and 2 bases from J, with 9 bases between. CDR3 length: 14 amino acids.

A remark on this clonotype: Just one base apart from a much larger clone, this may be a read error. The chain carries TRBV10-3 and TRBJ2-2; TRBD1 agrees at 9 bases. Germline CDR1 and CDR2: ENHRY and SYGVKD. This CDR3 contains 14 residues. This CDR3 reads CASSGQGGPGEPFF. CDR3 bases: TGTGCCAGCTCGGGACAGGGCGGACCCGGGGAGCCGTTTTTT.

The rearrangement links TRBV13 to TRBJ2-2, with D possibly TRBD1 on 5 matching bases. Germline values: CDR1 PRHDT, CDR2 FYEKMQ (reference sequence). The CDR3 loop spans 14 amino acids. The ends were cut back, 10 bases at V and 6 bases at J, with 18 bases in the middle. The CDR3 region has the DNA TGTGCCAACAGTTTCAGAGTAGGGGCCGGGGAGCTGTTTTTT. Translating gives CANSFRVGAGELFF.

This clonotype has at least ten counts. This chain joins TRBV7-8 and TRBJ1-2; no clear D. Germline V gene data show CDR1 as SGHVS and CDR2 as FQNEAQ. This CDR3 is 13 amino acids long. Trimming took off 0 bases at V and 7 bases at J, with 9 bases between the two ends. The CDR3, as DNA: TGTGCCAGCAGCTTAGCGAGGGCGGGTGGCTACACCTTC. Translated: CASSLARAGGYTF.

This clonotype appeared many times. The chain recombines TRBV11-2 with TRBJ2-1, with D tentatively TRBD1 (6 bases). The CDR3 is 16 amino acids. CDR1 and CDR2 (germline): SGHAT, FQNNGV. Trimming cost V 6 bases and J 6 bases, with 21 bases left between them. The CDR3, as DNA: TGTGCCAGCAGTTCCCTGACAGGATCAGGTGGCAATGAGCAGTTCTTC. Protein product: CASSSLTGSGGNEQFF.

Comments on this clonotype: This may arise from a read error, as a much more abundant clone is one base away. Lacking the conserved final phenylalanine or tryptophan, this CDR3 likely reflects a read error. This chain's CDR3 is CASGPGTGETQYL. CDR3 bases: TGTGCTAGTGGTCCTGGGACAGGGGAGACCCAGTACCTC. V gene TRBV12-5 combines with J gene TRBJ2-5, with 9 bases that match TRBD1. The CDR3 is 13 residues long. J lost 5 bases, V lost 5 bases, and 3 bases had no gene match. Germline V CDR1 and CDR2: LGHNT, FRNRAP.

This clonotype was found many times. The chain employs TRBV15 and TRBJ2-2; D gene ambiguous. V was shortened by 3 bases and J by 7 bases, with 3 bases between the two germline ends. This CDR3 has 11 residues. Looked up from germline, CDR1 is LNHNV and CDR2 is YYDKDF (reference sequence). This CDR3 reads CATSSVGELFF. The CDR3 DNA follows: TGTGCCACCAGCAGCGTCGGGGAGCTGTTTTTT.

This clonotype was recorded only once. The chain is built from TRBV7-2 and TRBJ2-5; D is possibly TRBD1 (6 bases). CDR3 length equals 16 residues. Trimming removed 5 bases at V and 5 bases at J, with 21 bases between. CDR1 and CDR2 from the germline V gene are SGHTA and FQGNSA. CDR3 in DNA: TGTGCCAGCAGCGGAGTCCGGGACACTCTAGGCGAGACCCAGTACTTC. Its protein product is CASSGVRDTLGETQYF.

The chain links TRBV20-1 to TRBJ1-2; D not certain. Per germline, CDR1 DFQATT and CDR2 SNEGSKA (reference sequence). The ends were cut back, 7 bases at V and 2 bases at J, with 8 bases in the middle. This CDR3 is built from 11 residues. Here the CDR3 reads CSVGGNYGYTF. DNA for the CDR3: TGCAGTGTTGGCGGGAACTATGGCTACACCTTC.

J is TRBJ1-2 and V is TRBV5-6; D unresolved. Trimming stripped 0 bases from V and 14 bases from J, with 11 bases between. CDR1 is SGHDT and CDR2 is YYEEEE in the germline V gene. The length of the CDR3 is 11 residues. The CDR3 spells CASSLDGSGTF. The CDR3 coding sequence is TGTGCCAGCAGCTTGGACGGTTCTGGAACCTTC. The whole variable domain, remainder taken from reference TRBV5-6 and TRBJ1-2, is DAGVTQSPTHLIKTRGQQVTLRCSPKSGHDTVSWYQQALGQGPQFIFQYYEEEERQRGNFPDRFSGHQFPNYSSELNVNALLLGDSALYLCASSLDGSGTFGSGTRLTVV.

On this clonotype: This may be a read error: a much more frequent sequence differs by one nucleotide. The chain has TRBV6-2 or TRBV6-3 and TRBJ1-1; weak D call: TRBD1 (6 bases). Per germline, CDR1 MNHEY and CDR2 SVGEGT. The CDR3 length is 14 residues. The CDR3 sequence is CASSPQGRNTGAFF. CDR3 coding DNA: TGTGCCAGCAGTCCACAGGGCCGGAACACTGGAGCTTTCTTT.

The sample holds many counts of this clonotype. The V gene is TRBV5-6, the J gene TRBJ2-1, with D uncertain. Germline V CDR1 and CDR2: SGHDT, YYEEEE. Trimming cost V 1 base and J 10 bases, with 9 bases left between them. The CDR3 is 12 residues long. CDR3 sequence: CASSLTYGEQFF. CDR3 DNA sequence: TGTGCCAGCAGCTTGACCTACGGGGAGCAGTTCTTC.

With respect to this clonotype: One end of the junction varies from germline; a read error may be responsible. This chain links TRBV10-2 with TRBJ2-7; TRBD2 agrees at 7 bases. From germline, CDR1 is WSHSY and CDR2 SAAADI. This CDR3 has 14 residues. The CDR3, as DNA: TGTGCCAGCAGTCGGGACTATCTGAGATACGAGCAGTACTTC. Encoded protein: CASSRDYLRYEQYF.

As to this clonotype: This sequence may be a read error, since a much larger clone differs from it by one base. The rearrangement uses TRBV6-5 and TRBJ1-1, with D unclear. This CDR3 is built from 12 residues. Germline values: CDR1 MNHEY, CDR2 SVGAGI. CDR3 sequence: CASSSVRTEASF. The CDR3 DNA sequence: TGTGCCAGCAGCTCTGTACGCACTGAAGCTTCCTTT.

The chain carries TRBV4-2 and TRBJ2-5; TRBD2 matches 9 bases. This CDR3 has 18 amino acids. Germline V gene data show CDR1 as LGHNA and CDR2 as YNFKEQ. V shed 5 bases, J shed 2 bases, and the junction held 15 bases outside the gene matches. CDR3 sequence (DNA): TGTGCCAGCAGCGGGGGGTCTGGTAGCGGGGGCCCACAAGAGACCCAGTACTTC. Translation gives CASSGGSGSGGPQETQYF.

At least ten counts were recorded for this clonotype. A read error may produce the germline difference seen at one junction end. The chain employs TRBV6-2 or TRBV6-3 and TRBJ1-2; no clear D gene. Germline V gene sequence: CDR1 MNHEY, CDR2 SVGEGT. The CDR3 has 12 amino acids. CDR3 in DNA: TGTGCCAGCACTTACTCTGGGCTGGGCTACACCTTC. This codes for CASTYSGLGYTF.

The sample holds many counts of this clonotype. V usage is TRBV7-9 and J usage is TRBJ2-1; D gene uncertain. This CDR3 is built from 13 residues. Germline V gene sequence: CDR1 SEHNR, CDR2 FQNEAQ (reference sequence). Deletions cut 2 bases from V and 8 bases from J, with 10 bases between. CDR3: CASSLPTLHEQFF. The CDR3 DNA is TGTGCCAGCAGCTTACCCACTCTCCATGAGCAGTTCTTC.

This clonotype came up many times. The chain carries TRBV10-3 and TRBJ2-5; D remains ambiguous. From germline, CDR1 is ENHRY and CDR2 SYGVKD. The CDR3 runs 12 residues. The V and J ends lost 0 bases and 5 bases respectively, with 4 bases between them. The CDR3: CAISESGETQYF. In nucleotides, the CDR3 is TGTGCCATCAGTGAGTCTGGTGAGACCCAGTACTTC.

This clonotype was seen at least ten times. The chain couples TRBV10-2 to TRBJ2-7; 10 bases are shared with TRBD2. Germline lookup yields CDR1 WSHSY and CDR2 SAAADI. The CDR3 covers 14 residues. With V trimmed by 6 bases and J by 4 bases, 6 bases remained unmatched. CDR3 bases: TGCGCCAGCAGCCTAGCGGGAGTATCATACGAGCAGTACTTC. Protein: CASSLAGVSYEQYF.

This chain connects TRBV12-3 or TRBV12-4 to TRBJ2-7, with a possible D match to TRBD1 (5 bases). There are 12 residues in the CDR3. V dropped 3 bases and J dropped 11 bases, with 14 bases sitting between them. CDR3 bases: TGTGCCAGCAGTTTCGGCCGGACAATGAAGTACTTC. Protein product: CASSFGRTMKYF.

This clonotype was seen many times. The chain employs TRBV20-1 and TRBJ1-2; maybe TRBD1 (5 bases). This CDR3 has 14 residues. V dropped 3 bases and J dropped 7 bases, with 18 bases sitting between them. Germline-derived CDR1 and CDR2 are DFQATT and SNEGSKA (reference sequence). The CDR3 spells CSASRDSSSAGYTF. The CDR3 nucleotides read TGCAGTGCTAGTAGGGACTCCTCGTCAGCTGGCTACACCTTC.